This T cell receptor beta chain came from a study of CD8 T cells in Susac syndrome. The CDR3 extends over 16 amino acids. CDR1 and CDR2 from the germline V gene are SGHDN and FVKESK. With 0 bases removed from V and 0 bases from J, the gap between germline ends came to 8 bases. About this clonotype: Its antigen is not known.

The RNA input was about 0.5 to 1 ug, and it was reverse transcribed with random hexamers. The CDR3 of TCR beta was amplified by immunoSEQ multiplex PCR across 54 Vbeta and 13 Jbeta. TCRdb re-called the immunoSEQ multiplex PCR reads through MiXCR, storing one row per CDR3 protein. The sample carries some 130,000 distinct CDR3 sequences, approximately 95% recorded once. Study conclusions and caveats: Detection of Susac-specific public clones gave over 15 in total CD8+ repertoires and about five in CD8+ TEMRA repertoires.

High-throughput TCR beta sequencing covered peripheral CD8+ and CD4+ T cells. Both CD4+ and CD8+ T cells were negatively isolated, and TEMRA cells underwent FACS enrichment. The chain employs TRBV14 and TRBJ2-2; D remains unclear. Source material: CD8+ T cells from PBMCs. The source of this sequence is a human donor with Susac syndrome. The CDR3 DNA reads TGTGCCAGCAGCCAAGACGTAGGCACGAACACCGGGGAGCTGTTTTTT. Translated, it gives CASSQDVGTNTGELFF.